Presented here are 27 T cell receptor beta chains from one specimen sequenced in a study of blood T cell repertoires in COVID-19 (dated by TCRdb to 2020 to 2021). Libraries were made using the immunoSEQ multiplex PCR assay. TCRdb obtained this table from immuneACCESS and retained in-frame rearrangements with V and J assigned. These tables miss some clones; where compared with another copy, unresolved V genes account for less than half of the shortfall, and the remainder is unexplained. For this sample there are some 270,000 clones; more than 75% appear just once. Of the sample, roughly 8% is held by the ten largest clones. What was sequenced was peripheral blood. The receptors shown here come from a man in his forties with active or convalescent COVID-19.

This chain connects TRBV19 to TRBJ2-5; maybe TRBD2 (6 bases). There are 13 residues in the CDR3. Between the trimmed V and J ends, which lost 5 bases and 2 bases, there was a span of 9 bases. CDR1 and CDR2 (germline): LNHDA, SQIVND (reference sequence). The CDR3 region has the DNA TGTGCCAGTAGTGTGGGACTTCAAGAGACCCAGTACTTC. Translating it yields CASSVGLQETQYF.

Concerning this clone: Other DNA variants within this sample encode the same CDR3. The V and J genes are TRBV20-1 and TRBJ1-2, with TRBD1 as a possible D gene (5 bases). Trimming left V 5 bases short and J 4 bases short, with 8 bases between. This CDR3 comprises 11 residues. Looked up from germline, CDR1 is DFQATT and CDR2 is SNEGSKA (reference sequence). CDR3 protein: CSAPGGYGYTF. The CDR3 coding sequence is TGCAGTGCTCCCGGGGGCTATGGCTACACCTTC.

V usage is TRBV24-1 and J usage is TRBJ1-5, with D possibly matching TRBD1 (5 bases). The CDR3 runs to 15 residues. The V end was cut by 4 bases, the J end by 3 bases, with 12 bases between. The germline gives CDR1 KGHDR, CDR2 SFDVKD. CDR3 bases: TGTGCCACCAGTGACCCCGACAGCCTCAATCAGCCCCAGCATTTT. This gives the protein CATSDPDSLNQPQHF.

The CDR3 nucleotides are TGCGCCAGCAGCCCAGGGGGTGACAATCAGCCCCAGCATTTT. Amino acids: CASSPGGDNQPQHF. The chain links TRBV5-1 to TRBJ1-5, with 7 bases fitting TRBD1. Germline CDR1 and CDR2: SGHRS and YFSETQ. The CDR3 has 14 residues. The J segment lost 3 bases and the V segment lost 4 bases, leaving 4 bases of the junction unmatched.

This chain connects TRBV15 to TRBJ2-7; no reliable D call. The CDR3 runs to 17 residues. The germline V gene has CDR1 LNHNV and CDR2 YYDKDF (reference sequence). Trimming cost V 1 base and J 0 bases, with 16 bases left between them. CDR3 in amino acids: CATSRVRQPEPSYEQYF. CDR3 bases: TGTGCCACCAGCAGAGTGCGGCAGCCTGAGCCCTCCTACGAGCAGTACTTC.

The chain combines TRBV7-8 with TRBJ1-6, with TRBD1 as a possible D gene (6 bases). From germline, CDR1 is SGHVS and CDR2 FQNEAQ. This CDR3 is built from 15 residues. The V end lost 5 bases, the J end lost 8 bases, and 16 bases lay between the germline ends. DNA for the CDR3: TGTGCCAGCAGCGAAGTCCGGGGGGCGGATTCACCCCTCCACTTT. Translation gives CASSEVRGADSPLHF.

As DNA, the CDR3 is TGTGCCAGCTGGACAGGGGGTGGAAACACCATATATTTT. Its protein is CASWTGGGNTIYF. The V call is TRBV27, the J call TRBJ1-3; 10 nucleotides line up with TRBD1. The J segment lost 3 bases and the V segment lost 8 bases, leaving 1 base of the junction unmatched. CDR1 is MNHEY, CDR2 SMNVEV, per germline (reference sequence). The CDR3 spans 13 residues.

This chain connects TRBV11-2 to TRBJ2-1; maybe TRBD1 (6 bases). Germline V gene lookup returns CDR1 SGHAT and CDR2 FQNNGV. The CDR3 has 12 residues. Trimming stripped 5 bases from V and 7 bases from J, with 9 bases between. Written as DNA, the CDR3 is TGTGCCAGCAGCCCTACAGGGAATGAGCAGTTCTTC. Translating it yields CASSPTGNEQFF.

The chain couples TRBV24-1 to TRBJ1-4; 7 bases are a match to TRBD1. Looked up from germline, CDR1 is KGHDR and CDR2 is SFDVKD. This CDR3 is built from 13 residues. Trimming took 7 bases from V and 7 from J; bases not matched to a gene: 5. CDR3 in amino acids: CATSDRAIEKLFF. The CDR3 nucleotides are TGTGCCACCAGCGACAGGGCCATTGAAAAACTGTTTTTT.

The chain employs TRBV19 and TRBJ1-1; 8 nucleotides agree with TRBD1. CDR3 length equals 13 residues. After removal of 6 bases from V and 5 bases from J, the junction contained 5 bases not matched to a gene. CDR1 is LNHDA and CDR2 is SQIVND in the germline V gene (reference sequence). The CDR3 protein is CASSPTGGTEAFF. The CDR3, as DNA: TGTGCCAGTAGCCCCACAGGGGGAACTGAAGCTTTCTTT.

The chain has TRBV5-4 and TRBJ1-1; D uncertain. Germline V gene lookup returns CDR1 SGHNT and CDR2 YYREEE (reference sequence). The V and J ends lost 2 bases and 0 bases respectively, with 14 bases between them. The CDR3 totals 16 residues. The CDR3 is CASSFSEEILNTEAFF. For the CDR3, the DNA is TGTGCCAGCAGCTTTTCAGAGGAGATTTTGAACACTGAAGCTTTCTTT.

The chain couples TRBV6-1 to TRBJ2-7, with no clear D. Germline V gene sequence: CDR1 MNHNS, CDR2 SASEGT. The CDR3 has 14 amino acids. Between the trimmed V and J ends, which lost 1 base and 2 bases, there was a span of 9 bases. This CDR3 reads CASSEVGSPYEQYF. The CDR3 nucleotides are TGTGCCAGCAGTGAAGTTGGCAGTCCCTACGAGCAGTACTTC.

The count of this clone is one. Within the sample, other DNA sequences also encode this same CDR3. This chain's CDR3 is CASSLPGVYEQYF. DNA of the CDR3: TGTGCCAGCAGTTTACCAGGGGTGTACGAGCAGTACTTC. V is TRBV28 and J is TRBJ2-7, with a possible D match to TRBD1 (6 bases). The CDR3 is 13 amino acids. Between the trimmed V and J ends, which lost 2 bases and 4 bases, there was a span of 9 bases. Germline V gene sequence: CDR1 MDHEN, CDR2 SYDVKM.

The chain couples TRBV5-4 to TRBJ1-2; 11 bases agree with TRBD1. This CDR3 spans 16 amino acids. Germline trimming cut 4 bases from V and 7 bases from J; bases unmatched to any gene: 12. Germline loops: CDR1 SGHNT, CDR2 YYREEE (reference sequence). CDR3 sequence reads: CASSQMTGTGGSGYTF. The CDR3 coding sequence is TGTGCCAGCAGCCAAATGACCGGGACAGGGGGAAGTGGCTACACCTTC.

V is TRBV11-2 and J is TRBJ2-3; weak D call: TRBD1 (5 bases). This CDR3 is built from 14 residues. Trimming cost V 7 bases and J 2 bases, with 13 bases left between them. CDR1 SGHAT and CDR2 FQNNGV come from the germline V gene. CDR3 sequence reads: CASNHRSYTDTQYF. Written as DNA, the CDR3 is TGTGCCAGCAACCACAGGAGCTACACAGATACGCAGTATTTT. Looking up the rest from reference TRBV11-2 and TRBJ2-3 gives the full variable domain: EAGVAQSPRYKIIEKRQSVAFWCNPISGHATLYWYQQILGQGPKLLIQFQNNGVVDDSQLPKDRFSAERLKGVDSTLKIQPAKLEDSAVYLCASNHRSYTDTQYFGPGTRLTVL.

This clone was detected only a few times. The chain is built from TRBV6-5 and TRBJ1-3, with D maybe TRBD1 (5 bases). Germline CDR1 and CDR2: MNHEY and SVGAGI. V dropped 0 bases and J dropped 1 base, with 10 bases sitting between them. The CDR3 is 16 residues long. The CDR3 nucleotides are TGTGCCAGCAGTTACTCGTTAAGGGGATCTGGAAACACCATATATTTT. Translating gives CASSYSLRGSGNTIYF.

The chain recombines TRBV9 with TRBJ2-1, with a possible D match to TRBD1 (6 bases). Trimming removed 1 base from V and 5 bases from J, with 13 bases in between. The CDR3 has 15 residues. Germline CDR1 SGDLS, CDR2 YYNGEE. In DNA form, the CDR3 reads TGTGCCAGCAGCGTACGGCAGGGGTTGGACAATGAGCAGTTCTTC. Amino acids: CASSVRQGLDNEQFF. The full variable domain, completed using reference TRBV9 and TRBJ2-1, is DSGVTQTPKHLITATGQRVTLRCSPRSGDLSVYWYQQSLDQGLQFLIQYYNGEERAKGNILERFSAQQFPDLHSELNLSSLELGDSALYFCASSVRQGLDNEQFFGPGTRLTVL.

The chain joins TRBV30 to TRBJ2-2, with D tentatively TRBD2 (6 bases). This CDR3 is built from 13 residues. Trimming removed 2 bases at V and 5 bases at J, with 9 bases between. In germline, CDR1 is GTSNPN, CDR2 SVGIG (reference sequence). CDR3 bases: TGTGCCTGGAGTAACCGGGAGACCGGGGAGCTGTTTTTT. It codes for CAWSNRETGELFF.

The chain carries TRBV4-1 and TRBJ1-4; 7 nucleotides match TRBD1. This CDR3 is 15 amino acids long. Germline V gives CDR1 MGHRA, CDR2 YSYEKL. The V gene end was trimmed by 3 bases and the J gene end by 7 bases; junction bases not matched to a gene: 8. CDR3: CASSQAQGGIEKLFF. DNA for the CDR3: TGCGCCAGCAGCCAGGCACAAGGGGGCATTGAAAAACTGTTTTTT.

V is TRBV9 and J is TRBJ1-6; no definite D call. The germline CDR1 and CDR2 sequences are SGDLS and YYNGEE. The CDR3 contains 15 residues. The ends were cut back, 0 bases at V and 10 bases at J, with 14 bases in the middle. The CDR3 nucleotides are TGTGCCAGCAGCGTAGAGGACCGAGCGGGATCACCCCTCCACTTT. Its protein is CASSVEDRAGSPLHF.

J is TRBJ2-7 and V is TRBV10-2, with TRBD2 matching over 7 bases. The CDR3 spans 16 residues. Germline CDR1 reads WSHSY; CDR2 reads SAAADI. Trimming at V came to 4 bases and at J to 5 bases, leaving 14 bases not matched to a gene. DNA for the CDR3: TGCGCCAGCAGTGGGCTCCCGTCCGGGGGGATCGACGAGCAGTACTTC. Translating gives CASSGLPSGGIDEQYF.

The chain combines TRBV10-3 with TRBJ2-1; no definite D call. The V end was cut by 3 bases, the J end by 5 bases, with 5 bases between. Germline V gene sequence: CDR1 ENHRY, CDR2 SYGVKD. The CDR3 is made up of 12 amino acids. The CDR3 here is CAISESDNEQFF. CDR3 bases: TGTGCCATCAGTGAATCCGACAATGAGCAGTTCTTC.

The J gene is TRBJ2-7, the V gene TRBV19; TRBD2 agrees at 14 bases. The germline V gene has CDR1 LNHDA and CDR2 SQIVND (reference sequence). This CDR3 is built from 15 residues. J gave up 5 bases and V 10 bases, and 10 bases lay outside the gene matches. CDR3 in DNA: TGTGCCATAGGGACTAGCGGGAGCCGATTGGACGAGCAGTACTTC. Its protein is CAIGTSGSRLDEQYF. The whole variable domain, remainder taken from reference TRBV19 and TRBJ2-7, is DGGITQSPKYLFRKEGQNVTLSCEQNLNHDAMYWYRQDPGQGLRLIYYSQIVNDFQKGDIAEGYSVSREKKESFPLTVTSAQKNPTAFYLCAIGTSGSRLDEQYFGPGTRLTVT.

CDR3 region: CASSWAPTNEKLFF. The DNA of the CDR3 is TGCGCCAGCAGCTGGGCACCAACTAATGAAAAACTGTTTTTT. The chain recombines TRBV5-1 with TRBJ1-4, with D unclear. Trimming removed 3 bases from V and 0 bases from J, with 6 bases in between. CDR3 length: 14 amino acids. Germline loops: CDR1 SGHRS, CDR2 YFSETQ.

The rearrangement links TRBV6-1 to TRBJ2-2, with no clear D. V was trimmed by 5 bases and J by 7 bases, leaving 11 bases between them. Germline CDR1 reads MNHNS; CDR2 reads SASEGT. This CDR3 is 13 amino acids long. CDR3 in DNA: TGTGCCAGCAGTAAAAGCGAGATCGGGGAGCTGTTTTTT. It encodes CASSKSEIGELFF.

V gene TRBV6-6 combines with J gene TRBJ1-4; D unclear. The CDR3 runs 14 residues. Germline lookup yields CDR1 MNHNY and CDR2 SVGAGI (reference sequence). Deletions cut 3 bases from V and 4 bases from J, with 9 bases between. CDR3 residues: CASSYVTLNEKLFF. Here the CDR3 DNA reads TGTGCCAGCAGTTATGTGACTCTTAATGAAAAACTGTTTTTT.

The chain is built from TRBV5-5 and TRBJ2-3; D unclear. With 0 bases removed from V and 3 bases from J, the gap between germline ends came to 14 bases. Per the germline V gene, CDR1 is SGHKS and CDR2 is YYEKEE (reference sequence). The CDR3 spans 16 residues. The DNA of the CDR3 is TGTGCCAGCAGCTTGGAGCTGGTTTCGAGGACAGATACGCAGTATTTT. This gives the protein CASSLELVSRTDTQYF.